A selection of T cell receptor beta chains follows, all from one sample in a study of vaccination and CD4 T cells after COVID-19. The antigens these receptors bind are not known. TCRdb re-analysed the PCR reads in MiXCR, keeping a single row per CDR3 protein. The table has about 7,600 distinct CDR3 sequences, roughly 30% seen once. Sample: CD4+ T cells from blood, cultured in vitro. These receptors came from a human donor in good health. The CDR3 runs from the conserved cysteine through the conserved F or W. Each record gives: D gene, clone size, V gene, J gene, CDR3 DNA, CDR3 protein. D genes are given only for firm matches. Size is omitted from some rows. Given values are once, few, many or a class for expanded clones.

D: NA
size: few
V: TRBV19
J: TRBJ2-1
DNA: TGTGCCAGTAGTCGACTTGGCTCCTACAATGAGCAGTTCTTC
CDR3: CASSRLGSYNEQFF

D: NA
size: NA
V: TRBV6-1
J: TRBJ2-7
DNA: TGTGCCAGCACTAGGGCAGGCTACGAGCAGTACTTC
CDR3: CASTRAGYEQYF

D: TRBD1
size: NA
V: TRBV20-1
J: TRBJ2-5
DNA: TGCAGTGTCGTACCGGGACAGGAAGAGACCCAGTACTTC
CDR3: CSVVPGQEETQYF

D: TRBD2
size: NA
V: TRBV20-1
J: TRBJ2-7
DNA: TGCAGTGCTGGGGGGCGGGGGGCCTACGAGCAGTACTTC
CDR3: CSAGGRGAYEQYF

D: NA
size: few
V: TRBV6-1
J: TRBJ1-2
DNA: TGTGCCAGCAGCCAGGAGAGCTATGGCTACACCTTC
CDR3: CASSQESYGYTF

D: TRBD2
size: few
V: TRBV20-1
J: TRBJ2-1
DNA: TGCAGTGCTAGGGGTGGGAGGGATTCCTACAATGAGCAGTTCTTC
CDR3: CSARGGRDSYNEQFF

D: NA
size: NA
V: TRBV5-1
J: TRBJ1-6
DNA: TGCGCCAGCAGCTTGTCGGGCGACAACTATAATTCACCCCTCCACTTT
CDR3: CASSLSGDNYNSPLHF

D: NA
size: medium-sized
V: TRBV5-1
J: TRBJ1-2
DNA: TGCGCCAGCAGCCGGGAGGGGAACTATGGCTACACCTTC
CDR3: CASSREGNYGYTF

D: NA
size: NA
V: TRBV2
J: TRBJ1-1
DNA: TGTGCCAGCATGAGGGAAGGGGGCACTGAAGCTTTCTTT
CDR3: CASMREGGTEAFF

D: TRBD1
size: NA
V: TRBV20-1
J: TRBJ2-5
DNA: TGCAGTGCTGGGACAGGGGGTAGAGAGACCCAGTACTTC
CDR3: CSAGTGGRETQYF

D: NA
size: few
V: TRBV20-1
J: TRBJ2-5
DNA: TGCAGTGCTGGCCTAAGGACCGAAGCTATGGAGACCCAGTACTTC
CDR3: CSAGLRTEAMETQYF

D: NA
size: NA
V: TRBV19
J: TRBJ1-5
DNA: TGTGCCACTCACGGTCGGGGGGGAGGGCCCCAGCATTTT
CDR3: CATHGRGGGPQHF

D: TRBD1
size: NA
V: TRBV6-1
J: TRBJ2-3
DNA: TGTGCCATTCGACAGGGAACGGCGCAGTATTTT
CDR3: CAIRQGTAQYF

D: TRBD2
size: NA
V: TRBV4-2
J: TRBJ2-3
DNA: TGTGCCGGCAGCCCCGGGACTAGCGGGAGGGGGCCCTTTAGCACAGATACGCAGTATTTT
CDR3: CAGSPGTSGRGPFSTDTQYF

D: NA
size: once
V: TRBV19
J: TRBJ2-1
DNA: TGTGCCAGTAGTATTCTTGGTAGGTACGCCTACAATGAGCAGTTCTTC
CDR3: CASSILGRYAYNEQFF

D: TRBD1
size: few
V: TRBV11-2
J: TRBJ2-3
DNA: TGTGCCAGCAGTCGGAACAGGGGGCACACAGATACGCAGTATTTT
CDR3: CASSRNRGHTDTQYF

D: TRBD1
size: few
V: TRBV7-2
J: TRBJ1-6
DNA: TGTGCCAGCAGGGGACAGGGGGCTAATTCACCCCTCCACTTT
CDR3: CASRGQGANSPLHF

D: TRBD1
size: medium-sized
V: TRBV20-1
J: TRBJ1-2
DNA: TGCAGTGCTAGAGATCAGGTCAGGCAGGGGGTCTTCACCTTC
CDR3: CSARDQVRQGVFTF

D: NA
size: NA
V: TRBV7-3
J: TRBJ2-2
DNA: TGTGCCAGCAGCTTAGCTGCCACCGGGGAGCTGTTTTTT
CDR3: CASSLAATGELFF

D: TRBD2
size: NA
V: TRBV6-5
J: TRBJ2-1
DNA: TGTGCCAGCAGTTACTCGAAAGCGGGAATCTCCTACAATGAGCAGTTCTTC
CDR3: CASSYSKAGISYNEQFF

D: TRBD1
size: NA
V: TRBV7-2
J: TRBJ1-1
DNA: TGTGCCAGCAGCAGAGGGGACAGGAGGAACACTGAAGCTTTCTTT
CDR3: CASSRGDRRNTEAFF

D: NA
size: NA
V: TRBV6-1
J: TRBJ1-3
DNA: TGTGCCAGCAGTGAAGTCTTCTCTGGAAACACCATATATTTT
CDR3: CASSEVFSGNTIYF

D: NA
size: NA
V: TRBV23-1
J: TRBJ2-5
DNA: TGCGCCAGCAGTCCATTCCATGACCCGGAGGGGGAGACCCAGTACTTC
CDR3: CASSPFHDPEGETQYF

D: NA
size: NA
V: TRBV6-1
J: TRBJ1-5
DNA: TGTGCCAGCGAACAGACCGGGAAATCGCCCCAGCATTTT
CDR3: CASEQTGKSPQHF

D: TRBD2
size: once
V: TRBV4-2
J: TRBJ2-2
DNA: TGTGCCAGCAGCCAAGATTGGCTAGCGGGAAGCACCGGGGAGCTGTTTTTT
CDR3: CASSQDWLAGSTGELFF

D: NA
size: NA
V: TRBV6-1
J: TRBJ1-6
DNA: TGTGCCAGCAGTGAAGACCCGGACAGAGGGGCACCCCTCCACTTT
CDR3: CASSEDPDRGAPLHF

D: NA
size: NA
V: TRBV11-2
J: TRBJ1-1
DNA: TGTGCCAGCAGCTTGAAGGGGACTAACACTGAAGCTTTCTTT
CDR3: CASSLKGTNTEAFF

D: NA
size: few
V: TRBV6-2/TRBV6-3
J: TRBJ1-1
DNA: TGTGCCAGCAGTTACTCTGCGACTGAAGCTTTCTTT
CDR3: CASSYSATEAFF